The clone carrying this T cell receptor (beta chain) was seen a handful of times. At the DNA level, this CDR3 is encoded by other sequences in the same sample as well. This sample was taken from a study of shared clonotypes between healthy human individuals. Trimming took 5 bases from V and 1 from J; bases not matched to a gene: 2. The CDR3 covers 14 residues. The germline V gene encodes CDR1 MNHNS and CDR2 SASEGT. Only in-frame clones appear in the TCRdb table, and some are missing; sequencing was by immunoSEQ multiplex PCR. Among 550,000 to 850,000 clones listed, around 74% were seen once. This receptor was obtained from a young woman in good health. Sequenced sample: memory CD4+ T cells sorted from blood. Subset meaning: CD45RA-negative fraction. This sequence joins TRBV6-1 and TRBJ1-1, with 9 positions matching TRBD1. Written as DNA, the CDR3 is TGTGCCAGCAGTACACAGGGGGCGAACACTGAAGCTTTCTTT. Encoded protein: CASSTQGANTEAFF.